This T cell receptor (beta chain) was identified in a study of cytomegalovirus exposure and HLA in healthy donors. The PCR employed 60 Vbeta primers together with 13 Jbeta primers. Profiling relied on immunoSEQ multiplex PCR, and the TCRdb table lists in-frame clones only, not all of them. The data contain 240,000 or so clones, around 80% of them singletons. Trimming removed 5 bases from V and 7 bases from J; junction bases left unmatched: 7. Germline V gives CDR1 MGHRA, CDR2 YSYEKL. This CDR3 has 14 residues. The origin of this receptor is a woman aged 60-75 years in good health and CMV-seropositive. The specimen sequenced was PBMCs. This chain uses TRBV4-1 with TRBJ1-4; 7 bases fit TRBD1. CDR3 bases: TGCGCCAGCAGCTTTACAGGGGTTAGTGAAAAACTGTTTTTT. Translation: CASSFTGVSEKLFF.